The TCR beta chain described here comes from a study of T-cell memory formation after mild COVID-19. As for the study in general: Clusters of TCRs were largely donor specific. General study points: Clones which contracted sat mainly in CM and EM if CD4+, and in EMRA if CD8+. Pre-infection memory held some responding clones, suggesting pre-existing cross-reactive T cells responded. Day 15 to 85 contracting clones showed balanced CD4/CD8; later expanders leaned CD4+.

CDR1 is SGHTA and CDR2 is FQGNSA in the germline V gene. V lost 8 bases to trimming and J lost 0 bases, with 12 bases between them. The length of the CDR3 is 14 residues. This clonotype was counted many times. Its target is unknown. In TCRdb, the 5' RACE reads were re-called with MiXCR into one record per CDR3 protein. Counted here are around 160,000 distinct CDR3 sequences, 11% occurring once; the ten biggest clones make up approximately 3.8%. The V and J genes are TRBV7-2 and TRBJ2-3; tentative D call: TRBD2 (7 bases). This clonotype was obtained from a man younger than 30 who had mild COVID-19 (a few samples of this study predate the infection). Cell type and time point are not known. Input material: PBMCs or a T cell subset sorted from them (not recorded which). CDR3 DNA sequence: TGTGCCAGCGGCCGGGGGGCCAGCACAGATACGCAGTATTTT. This sequence encodes CASGRGASTDTQYF.